The 19 T cell receptor beta chains below come from one sample, sequenced in a study of beta chain features in type 1 diabetes. Since all of the isolated RNA was reverse transcribed, expressed TCRB transcripts were what got sequenced. The assay was immunoSEQ multiplex PCR, and TCRdb's table has in-frame clones only and misses some. The profile shows 300,000 to 350,000 clones, roughly 8% of them singletons. Material: central memory CD4+ T cells from blood. The receptors stem from a young woman in good health.

This clone turned up a few times. The chain is built from TRBV7-9 and TRBJ1-1; tentative D call: TRBD1 (6 bases). The CDR3 spans 13 residues. The germline V gene has CDR1 SEHNR and CDR2 FQNEAQ (reference sequence). V dropped 4 bases and J dropped 5 bases, with 11 bases sitting between them. CDR3 protein: CASSSQGWTEAFF. In nucleotides, the CDR3 is TGTGCCAGCAGCTCGCAGGGGTGGACTGAAGCTTTCTTT.

The chain combines TRBV5-1 with TRBJ2-6; tentatively, D is TRBD1 (6 bases). V lost 0 bases and J 2 bases, leaving 21 bases between the germline ends. This CDR3 is built from 20 residues. Germline CDR1 SGHRS, CDR2 YFSETQ. This CDR3 is CASSLDPPTGLLTGANVLTF. The CDR3 DNA reads TGCGCCAGCAGCTTGGACCCACCAACAGGGCTGCTTACTGGGGCCAACGTCCTGACTTTC.

This clone has a handful of counts. The V gene is TRBV29-1, the J gene TRBJ1-1; no clear D gene. The CDR3 totals 12 residues. Germline V gene sequence: CDR1 SQVTM, CDR2 ANQGSEA. V lost 5 bases and J 0 bases, leaving 7 bases between the germline ends. The CDR3 is CSVLHLNTEAFF. The CDR3 coding sequence is TGCAGCGTTTTACACTTGAACACTGAAGCTTTCTTT.

This clone was observed a few times. The V gene is TRBV18, the J gene TRBJ2-7; TRBD1 might be the D (6 bases). Germline V gene sequence: CDR1 KGHSH, CDR2 LQKENI. Trimming took off 5 bases at V and 3 bases at J, with 26 bases between the two ends. The CDR3 spans 18 residues. The CDR3 region has the DNA TGTGCCAGCTCATCATCCGGGACGCCATTAGGGGGTTTCTACGAGCAGTACTTC. This gives the protein CASSSSGTPLGGFYEQYF.

Regarding this clone: Other DNA sequences in the sample encode the same CDR3. This sequence joins TRBV7-9 and TRBJ1-3; D gene ambiguous. Trimming removed 1 base from V and 1 base from J, with 8 bases in between. Germline values: CDR1 SEHNR, CDR2 FQNEAQ (reference sequence). The CDR3 is 15 amino acids. In nucleotides, the CDR3 is TGTGCCAGCAGCTTAGAGCGGGGTTCTGGAAACACCATATATTTT. Translated, it gives CASSLERGSGNTIYF.

The chain links TRBV11-2 to TRBJ1-1; D remains unclear. Germline lookup yields CDR1 SGHAT and CDR2 FQNNGV. This CDR3 is 15 amino acids long. Trimming took off 1 base at V and 3 bases at J, with 12 bases between the two ends. The CDR3: CASSLVGAVYTEAFF. The CDR3 DNA sequence: TGTGCCAGCAGCTTAGTTGGAGCAGTCTACACTGAAGCTTTCTTT.

The chain combines TRBV6-6 with TRBJ2-5; 7 bases are a match to TRBD1. V dropped 4 bases and J dropped 4; count of bases not matched to a gene: 6. The CDR3 is 14 residues long. Germline V CDR1 and CDR2: MNHNY, SVGAGI (reference sequence). Written as DNA, the CDR3 is TGTGCCAGCAGTTCCAGGACAGGTCGAGAGACCCAGTACTTC. This gives the protein CASSSRTGRETQYF.

This clone has a handful of counts. This chain joins TRBV5-4 and TRBJ2-3, with D perhaps TRBD2 (6 bases). This CDR3 has 15 residues. CDR1 is SGHNT, CDR2 YYREEE, per germline (reference sequence). The V end lost 4 bases, the J end lost 2 bases, and 14 bases lay between the germline ends. In DNA, the CDR3 is TGTGCCAGCAGCCCGGGGGTATCAGCCACAGATACGCAGTATTTT. This gives the protein CASSPGVSATDTQYF.

V and J are TRBV11-1 and TRBJ2-5; D is perhaps TRBD1 or TRBD2 (5 bases each). The CDR3 has 14 amino acids. V was clipped by 2 bases and J by 5 bases, with 12 bases between them. Germline V gene lookup returns CDR1 SGHAT and CDR2 FQDESV (reference sequence). This chain's CDR3 is CASSLNSWGETQYF. In nucleotides, the CDR3 is TGTGCCAGCAGCTTAAACTCATGGGGGGAGACCCAGTACTTC.

This clone appeared many times. CDR3 DNA: TGTGCCAGCAGCTTAGTAGCACAGGCCAATCAGCCCCAGCATTTT. Its protein product is CASSLVAQANQPQHF. This chain links TRBV7-8 with TRBJ1-5, with a tentative D call TRBD1 (5 bases). Trimming shortened V by 1 base and J by 3 bases, and 10 bases separated the two germline ends. This CDR3 region has 15 residues. Germline-derived CDR1 and CDR2 are SGHVS and FQNEAQ.

The V call is TRBV19, the J call TRBJ2-3; tentatively, D is TRBD2 (6 bases). CDR3 length equals 15 residues. Between the trimmed V and J ends, which lost 1 base and 3 bases, there was a span of 11 bases. Germline V gives CDR1 LNHDA, CDR2 SQIVND (reference sequence). The CDR3 coding sequence is TGTGCCAGTAGTATAGCTGCGGGAAGAACAGATACGCAGTATTTT. It is translated as CASSIAAGRTDTQYF.

V and J are TRBV28 and TRBJ2-7; D gene uncertain. The V end was cut by 4 bases, the J end by 1 base, with 5 bases between. Germline V gene lookup returns CDR1 MDHEN and CDR2 SYDVKM. The CDR3 covers 12 residues. The CDR3 region is CASSSNSYEQYF. In DNA form, the CDR3 reads TGTGCCAGCAGTTCTAATTCCTACGAGCAGTACTTC.

This chain connects TRBV5-6 to TRBJ2-1; no firm D call. Trimming removed 1 base from V and 1 base from J, with 15 bases in between. The CDR3 has 17 amino acids. CDR1 and CDR2 from the germline V gene are SGHDT and YYEEEE. CDR3 region: CASSLYVAVMSYNEQFF. The CDR3 DNA sequence: TGTGCCAGCAGCTTGTATGTCGCGGTGATGTCCTACAATGAGCAGTTCTTC.

This clone was seen a handful of times. V and J are TRBV9 and TRBJ2-1; no reliable D call. This CDR3 contains 11 residues. V was clipped by 3 bases and J by 9 bases, with 7 bases between them. Germline CDR1 reads SGDLS; CDR2 reads YYNGEE. The CDR3 DNA reads as TGTGCCAGCAGCGCCGCAAGTGAGCAGTTCTTC. The encoded protein is CASSAASEQFF.

This clone was counted only a few times. The CDR3 bases are TGTGCCAGCAGCTTAGTAAGGCTTAGCACAGATACGCAGTATTTT. It specifies CASSLVRLSTDTQYF. V and J are TRBV4-2 and TRBJ2-3; no clear D gene. The CDR3 is 15 residues long. Trimming removed 5 bases at V and 0 bases at J, with 12 bases between. The germline V gene has CDR1 LGHNA and CDR2 YNFKEQ.

The chain carries TRBV29-1 and TRBJ1-4; D is perhaps TRBD1 (5 bases). Germline values: CDR1 SQVTM, CDR2 ANQGSEA. Trimming removed 5 bases from V and 8 bases from J, with 12 bases in between. The CDR3 covers 12 residues. CDR3 protein: CSVLTDTEKLFF. CDR3 in DNA: TGCAGCGTTTTGACAGATACAGAAAAACTGTTTTTT.

The rearrangement uses TRBV25-1 and TRBJ1-4; possibly TRBD1 for D (5 bases). V lost 1 base and J lost 7, with 16 bases in between. Per germline, CDR1 MGHDK and CDR2 SYGVNS. This CDR3 comprises 16 residues. In DNA form, the CDR3 reads TGTGCCAGCAGTGAATTCCGGGCCGGGAGGGGTGAAAAACTGTTTTTT. Translation: CASSEFRAGRGEKLFF.

In this sample, this clone turned up a few times. V gene TRBV5-1 combines with J gene TRBJ2-7; D not certain. V lost 4 bases to trimming and J lost 2 bases, with 13 bases between them. CDR1 SGHRS and CDR2 YFSETQ come from the germline V gene. The CDR3 has 14 amino acids. For the CDR3, the DNA is TGCGCCAGCAGCCCGCGACTGAATACCTACGAGCAGTACTTC. Residues: CASSPRLNTYEQYF.

This clone was seen only a few times. The V call is TRBV4-1, the J call TRBJ2-7; TRBD1 matches at 7 bases. After removal of 5 bases from V and 2 bases from J, the junction contained 9 bases not matched to a gene. The CDR3 contains 15 residues. Looked up from germline, CDR1 is MGHRA and CDR2 is YSYEKL. Here the CDR3 DNA reads TGCGCCAGCAGCTCCGCTCCCCAGGGGGCCTACGAGCAGTACTTC. Encoded protein: CASSSAPQGAYEQYF.